The sample holds many counts of the clone carrying this TCR beta chain. Its antigen is currently unknown. The data belong to a study of CD8 T cells in ankylosing spondylitis. The length of the CDR3 is 12 residues. The germline V and J ends were trimmed by 4 bases and 7 bases, with 11 bases remaining between them. The germline V gene encodes CDR1 SQVTM and CDR2 ANQGSEA. Regarding the study as a whole: Reported data indicate significant enrichment of disease-linked clones within matched ankylosing spondylitis synovial fluid. The authors found the disease-linked clones to be CD8+ and relatively rare in peripheral blood. Apparently characteristic of ankylosing spondylitis blood was a TCR beta motif (about 8 highly homologous variants). In reactive arthritis synovial fluid and blood, some motif variants had been reported before.

Using quantitative 5'-RACE with molecular barcodes, the authors made TCR beta libraries. TCRdb passed the 5' RACE reads through MiXCR, listing each CDR3 protein once. Of more than 650,000 distinct CDR3 sequences in the sample, 12% are singletons; the top ten hold roughly 0.51%. This chain links TRBV29-1 with TRBJ2-4, with a weak D call TRBD1 (6 bases). The sequencing input was blood, either unsorted or a sorted T cell fraction (not recorded which). The source is a male donor with ankylosing spondylitis. The CDR3 spells CSVADSRNIQYF. CDR3 coding DNA: TGCAGCGTTGCGGACAGTCGGAACATTCAGTACTTC.